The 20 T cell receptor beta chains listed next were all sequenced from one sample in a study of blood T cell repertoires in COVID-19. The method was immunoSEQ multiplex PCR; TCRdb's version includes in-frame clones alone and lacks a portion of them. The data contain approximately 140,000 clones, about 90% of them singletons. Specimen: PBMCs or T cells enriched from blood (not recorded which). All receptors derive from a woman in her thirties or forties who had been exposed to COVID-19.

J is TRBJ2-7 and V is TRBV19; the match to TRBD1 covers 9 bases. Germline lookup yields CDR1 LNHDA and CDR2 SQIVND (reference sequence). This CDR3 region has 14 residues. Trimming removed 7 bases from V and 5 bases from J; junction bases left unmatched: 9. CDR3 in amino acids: CASTSGTGSHEQYF. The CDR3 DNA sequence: TGTGCCAGTACTTCAGGGACAGGGAGCCACGAGCAGTACTTC.

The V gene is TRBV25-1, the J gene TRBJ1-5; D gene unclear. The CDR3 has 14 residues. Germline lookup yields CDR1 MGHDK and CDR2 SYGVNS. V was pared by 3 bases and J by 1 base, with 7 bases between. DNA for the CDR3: TGTGCCAGCAGTGACAGCGGGAGCAATCAGCCCCAGCATTTT. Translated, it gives CASSDSGSNQPQHF.

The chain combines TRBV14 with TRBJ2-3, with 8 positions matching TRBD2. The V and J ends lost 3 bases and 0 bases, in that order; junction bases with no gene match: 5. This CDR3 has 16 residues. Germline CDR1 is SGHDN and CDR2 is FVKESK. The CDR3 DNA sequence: TGTGCCAGCAGCCAGAGACTAGCGAGCAGCACAGATACGCAGTATTTT. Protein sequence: CASSQRLASSTDTQYF. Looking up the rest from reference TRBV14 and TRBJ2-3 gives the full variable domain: EAGVTQFPSHSVIEKGQTVTLRCDPISGHDNLYWYRRVMGKEIKFLLHFVKESKQDESGMPNNRFLAERTGGTYSTLKVQPAELEDSGVYFCASSQRLASSTDTQYFGPGTRLTVL.

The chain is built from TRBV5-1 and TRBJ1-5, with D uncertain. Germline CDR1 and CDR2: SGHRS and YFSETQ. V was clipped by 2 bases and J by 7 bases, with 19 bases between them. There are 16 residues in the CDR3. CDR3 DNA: TGCGCCAGCAGCTTAAGTGCAAGCGACCGTAGCCAGCCCCAGCATTTT. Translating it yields CASSLSASDRSQPQHF.

The CDR3 DNA reads as TGCGCCAGCAGGGACTTTTCTGAAGCTTTCTTT. This sequence encodes CASRDFSEAFF. The chain recombines TRBV5-1 with TRBJ1-1, with D uncertain. The CDR3 runs 11 residues. Between the trimmed V and J ends, which lost 5 bases and 6 bases, there was a span of 8 bases. Germline V gene sequence: CDR1 SGHRS, CDR2 YFSETQ.

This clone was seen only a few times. The CDR3 loop reads CASSASGTLQYF. The DNA of the CDR3 is TGTGCCAGCAGCGCTAGCGGGACCCTCCAGTACTTC. The chain uses TRBV2 and TRBJ2-7; 9 bases align to TRBD2. Germline V gene sequence: CDR1 SNHLY, CDR2 FYNNEI. V shed 6 bases and J 10 bases; nucleotides not matched to a gene: 7. CDR3 length equals 12 residues.

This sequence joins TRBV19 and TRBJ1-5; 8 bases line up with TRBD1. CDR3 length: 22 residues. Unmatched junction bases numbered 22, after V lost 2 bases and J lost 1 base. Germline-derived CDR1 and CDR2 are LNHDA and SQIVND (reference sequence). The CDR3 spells CASSISSSGGKVGFRSNQPQHF. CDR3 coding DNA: TGTGCCAGTAGTATAAGTTCGTCAGGGGGCAAGGTGGGGTTCAGGAGCAATCAGCCCCAGCATTTT.

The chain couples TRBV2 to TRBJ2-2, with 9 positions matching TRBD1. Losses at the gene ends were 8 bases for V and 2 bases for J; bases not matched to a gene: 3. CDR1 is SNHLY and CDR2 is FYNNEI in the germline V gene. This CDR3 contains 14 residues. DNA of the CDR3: TGTGCCAGCGGGGGACAGGGAAACACCGGGGAGCTGTTTTTT. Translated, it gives CASGGQGNTGELFF.

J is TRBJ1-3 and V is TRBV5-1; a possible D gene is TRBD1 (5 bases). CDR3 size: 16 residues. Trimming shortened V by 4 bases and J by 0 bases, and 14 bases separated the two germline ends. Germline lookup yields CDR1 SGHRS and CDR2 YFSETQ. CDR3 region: CASSRDGANSGNTIYF. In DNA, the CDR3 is TGCGCCAGCAGCCGCGATGGGGCAAACTCTGGAAACACCATATATTTT.

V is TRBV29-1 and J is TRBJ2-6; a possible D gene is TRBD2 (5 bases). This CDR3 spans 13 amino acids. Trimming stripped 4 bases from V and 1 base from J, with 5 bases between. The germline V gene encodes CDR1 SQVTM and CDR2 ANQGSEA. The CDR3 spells CSVAGSGANVLTF. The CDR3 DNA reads TGCAGCGTTGCGGGATCTGGGGCCAACGTCCTGACTTTC.

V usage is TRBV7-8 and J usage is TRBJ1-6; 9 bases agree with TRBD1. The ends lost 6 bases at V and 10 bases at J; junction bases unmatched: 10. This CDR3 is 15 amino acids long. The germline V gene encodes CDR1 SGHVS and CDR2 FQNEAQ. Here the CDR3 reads CASRETGGGESPLHF. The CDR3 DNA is TGTGCCAGCAGGGAGACAGGGGGGGGAGAATCACCCCTCCACTTT.

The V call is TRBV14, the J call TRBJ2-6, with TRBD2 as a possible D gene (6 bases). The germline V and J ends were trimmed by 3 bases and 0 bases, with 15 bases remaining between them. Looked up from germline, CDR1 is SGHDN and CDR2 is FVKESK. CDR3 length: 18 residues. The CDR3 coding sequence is TGTGCCAGCAGCCAGTCACGGAGGGCCTACTCTGGGGCCAACGTCCTGACTTTC. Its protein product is CASSQSRRAYSGANVLTF. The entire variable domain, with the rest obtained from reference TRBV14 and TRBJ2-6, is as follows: EAGVTQFPSHSVIEKGQTVTLRCDPISGHDNLYWYRRVMGKEIKFLLHFVKESKQDESGMPNNRFLAERTGGTYSTLKVQPAELEDSGVYFCASSQSRRAYSGANVLTFGAGSRLTVL.

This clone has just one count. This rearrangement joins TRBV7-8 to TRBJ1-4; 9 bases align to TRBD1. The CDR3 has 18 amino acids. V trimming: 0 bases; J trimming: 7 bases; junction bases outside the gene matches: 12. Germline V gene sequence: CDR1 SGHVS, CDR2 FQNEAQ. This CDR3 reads CASSLAGQGLVLGEKLFF. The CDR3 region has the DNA TGTGCCAGCAGCTTAGCGGGACAGGGTCTGGTTTTAGGTGAAAAACTGTTTTTT.

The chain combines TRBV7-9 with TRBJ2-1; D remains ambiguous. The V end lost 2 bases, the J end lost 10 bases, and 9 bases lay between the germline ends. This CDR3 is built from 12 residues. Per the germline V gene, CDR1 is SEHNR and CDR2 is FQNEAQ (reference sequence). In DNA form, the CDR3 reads TGTGCCAGCAGCTTAAAGCTTCGAGAGCAGTTCTTC. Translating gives CASSLKLREQFF.

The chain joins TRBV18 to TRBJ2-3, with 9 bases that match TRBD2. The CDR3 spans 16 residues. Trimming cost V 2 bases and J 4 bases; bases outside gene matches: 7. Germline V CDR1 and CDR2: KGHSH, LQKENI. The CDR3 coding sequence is TGTGCCAGCTCACCATTTAGCGGGGGAAGGTCAGATACGCAGTATTTT. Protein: CASSPFSGGRSDTQYF.

The CDR3 coding sequence is TGTGCCAGCATCCCGCTTGGCTCCGGGACAGGGCGCTACGAGCAGTACTTC. Amino acids: CASIPLGSGTGRYEQYF. The rearrangement uses TRBV28 and TRBJ2-7; 9 nucleotides line up with TRBD1. Looked up from germline, CDR1 is MDHEN and CDR2 is SYDVKM. Trimming at V came to 7 bases and at J to 3 bases, leaving 16 bases not matched to a gene. The CDR3 length is 17 residues.

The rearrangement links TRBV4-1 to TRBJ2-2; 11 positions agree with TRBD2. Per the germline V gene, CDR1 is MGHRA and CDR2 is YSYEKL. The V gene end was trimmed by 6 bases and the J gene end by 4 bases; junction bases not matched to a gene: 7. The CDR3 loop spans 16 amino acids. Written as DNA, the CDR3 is TGCGCCAGCAGGGTACTAGCGGGGGTCACCACCGGGGAGCTGTTTTTT. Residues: CASRVLAGVTTGELFF.

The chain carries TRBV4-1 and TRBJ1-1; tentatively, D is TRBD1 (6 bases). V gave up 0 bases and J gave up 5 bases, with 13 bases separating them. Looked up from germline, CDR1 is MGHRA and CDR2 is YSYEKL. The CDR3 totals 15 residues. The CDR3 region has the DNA TGCGCCAGCAGCCAAGATCTTTCCAGGGGTACTGAAGCTTTCTTT. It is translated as CASSQDLSRGTEAFF.

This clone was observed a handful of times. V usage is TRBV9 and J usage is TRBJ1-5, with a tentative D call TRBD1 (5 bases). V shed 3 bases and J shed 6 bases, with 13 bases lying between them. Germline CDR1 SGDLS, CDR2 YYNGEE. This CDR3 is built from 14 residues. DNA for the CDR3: TGTGCCAGCAGCGGAGGGGAGGGCGCTCAGCCCCAGCATTTT. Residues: CASSGGEGAQPQHF.

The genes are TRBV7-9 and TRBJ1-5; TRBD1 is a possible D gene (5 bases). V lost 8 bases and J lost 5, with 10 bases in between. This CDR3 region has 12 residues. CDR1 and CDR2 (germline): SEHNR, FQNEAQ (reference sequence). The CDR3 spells CASARGDQPQHF. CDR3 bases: TGTGCCAGCGCTCGGGGGGATCAGCCCCAGCATTTT.